The clone carrying this T cell receptor beta chain was seen a handful of times. Trimming left V 7 bases short and J 4 bases short, with 7 bases between. The CDR3 totals 11 residues. Looked up from germline, CDR1 is MNHNS and CDR2 is SASEGT. This specimen comes from a study of T cells after yellow fever vaccination. The study made its TCR cDNA through 5'RACE template switching. That step introduced a universal primer site along with UMIs. TCRdb passed the 5' RACE reads through MiXCR, listing each CDR3 protein once. The table has just under 600,000 distinct CDR3 sequences, approximately 13% seen once. Specimen: PBMCs, collected on the day of the yellow fever booster vaccination. The receptor was isolated from a young man who received the YFV17D yellow fever vaccine. This chain uses TRBV6-1 with TRBJ1-1; D unresolved. The CDR3 region has the DNA TGTGCCAGCATGGCGACCACTGAAGCTTTCTTT. It translates to CASMATTEAFF.